Listed below are T cell receptor beta chains from one sample, sequenced in a study of regulatory T cells in long-lasting Graves disease. One entry per CDR3 protein, called by TCRdb with MiXCR from the multiplex PCR reads. Of a few hundred thousand distinct CDR3 sequences detected, 23% appear once; the ten largest clones hold over 25%. The sequencing here drew on peripheral blood mononuclear cells (PBMCs), taken when the disease was refractory, from a patient treated with antithyroid drugs. The receptors shown here come from a female donor with Graves disease. Both conserved end residues are trimmed from each CDR3. Clone sizes are given selectively: once, few, many, or a class where the clone is expanded.

v_gene,abundance,j_gene,CDR3aa
TRBV10-3,few,TRBJ2-2,AIRKERDTRVGELF
TRBV28,many,TRBJ1-5,ASSSSGTGNQPQH
TRBV12-3/TRBV12-4,few,TRBJ2-3,ANTGHRRADTQY
TRBV6-2/TRBV6-3,-,TRBJ2-7,ASTVSGNPYEQY
TRBV2,many,TRBJ2-7,ASRGTGPSSYEQY
TRBV29-1,-,TRBJ2-3,SYRDRGFTDTQY
TRBV20-1,few,TRBJ1-5,SAPLSGGPQH
TRBV7-6,few,TRBJ2-7,ASSPGSSVFAYEQY
TRBV19,-,TRBJ1-1,SSNQGRDTEAF
TRBV15,few,TRBJ2-5,ATSSSRGRQETQY
TRBV5-1,-,TRBJ2-2,ASSRDRGNGELF
TRBV30,-,TRBJ1-5,AWSVAVAQPQH
TRBV28,many,TRBJ2-7,ASRETGGVYEQY
TRBV7-2,many,TRBJ2-5,ASSPGRDSYQETQY
TRBV6-5,many,TRBJ2-7,ASSYSGRQVEQY
TRBV9,few,TRBJ2-1,ASSGPNPLGLNNEQF
TRBV7-8,-,TRBJ1-5,ASSFEGRTGQPQH
TRBV12-3/TRBV12-4,many,TRBJ1-1,ASSWQTTQEKLNTEAF
TRBV28,-,TRBJ2-1,ASSRGGERYNEQF
TRBV7-9,many,TRBJ2-5,ASASGTGRETQY
TRBV5-1,-,TRBJ2-7,AGSFREGFGEQY
TRBV6-2/TRBV6-3,-,TRBJ1-2,ASRIADRGEYGYT